What follows are 11 T cell receptor beta chains derived from one specimen sequenced in a study of vaccination and CD4 T cells after COVID-19. For these TCRs, the target antigens are not known. Treatment noted: roughly 11-day PBMC culture with coronavirus spike peptide pools or control peptides (ViraFEST assay). Cultured CD4+ T-cell DNA underwent Oncomine TCR Beta short-read sequencing. TCRdb passed the PCR reads through MiXCR, listing each CDR3 protein once. The sample records about 15,000 distinct CDR3 sequences, 21% being singletons. This sample comprised CD4+ T cells from blood, cultured in vitro, obtained before SARS-CoV-2 vaccination. Receptors originate from a human donor who received a COVID-19 vaccine.

This clonotype was counted between two and nine times. V and J are TRBV18 and TRBJ2-5; 8 bases are shared with TRBD2. This CDR3 has 16 amino acids. Germline V CDR1 and CDR2: KGHSH, LQKENI. The J segment lost 2 bases and the V segment lost 4 bases, leaving 9 bases of the junction unmatched. Written as DNA, the CDR3 is TGTGCCAGCTCACTCCACCAACTAGCGGTTCAAGAGACCCAGTACTTC. Its protein product is CASSLHQLAVQETQYF.

This rearrangement joins TRBV10-2 to TRBJ2-3; TRBD2 might be the D (5 bases). V dropped 7 bases and J dropped 5 bases, with 7 bases sitting between them. Per germline, CDR1 WSHSY and CDR2 SAAADI. This CDR3 is 11 amino acids long. The CDR3 region is CASKEGDTQYF. DNA for the CDR3: TGCGCCAGCAAAGAGGGAGATACGCAGTATTTT.

The V and J genes are TRBV19 and TRBJ1-2; no clear D. The CDR3 consists of 14 residues. Germline V gene lookup returns CDR1 LNHDA and CDR2 SQIVND (reference sequence). The V and J ends lost 5 bases and 6 bases respectively, with 16 bases between them. The CDR3 is CASSPALRANGYTF. The DNA of the CDR3 is TGTGCCAGTAGTCCGGCCCTCCGAGCCAATGGCTACACCTTC.

This clonotype is termed medium-sized (0.01 to 0.1%). The chain links TRBV6-1 to TRBJ1-2; TRBD1 might be the D (5 bases). In germline, CDR1 is MNHNS, CDR2 SASEGT. Trimming stripped 3 bases from V and 7 bases from J, with 21 bases between. The CDR3 contains 16 residues. This CDR3 is CASSDSLGQGGSGYTF. CDR3 sequence (DNA): TGTGCCAGCAGTGATTCCTTGGGGCAGGGAGGTAGTGGCTACACCTTC.

The chain employs TRBV5-5 and TRBJ2-6, with D possibly being TRBD1 (5 bases). The ends were cut back, 6 bases at V and 0 bases at J, with 13 bases in the middle. Germline V gene data show CDR1 as SGHKS and CDR2 as YYEKEE (reference sequence). This CDR3 is built from 16 residues. This chain's CDR3 is CASIKDSNSGANVLTF. The CDR3 nucleotides are TGTGCCAGCATAAAAGACAGTAACTCTGGGGCCAACGTCCTGACTTTC.

The chain carries TRBV27 and TRBJ2-1; 7 bases are a match to TRBD1. V trimming: 7 bases; J trimming: 6 bases; junction bases outside the gene matches: 9. The germline V gene has CDR1 MNHEY and CDR2 SMNVEV (reference sequence). The CDR3 contains 14 residues. The CDR3: CASTRGQSINEQFF. CDR3 in DNA: TGTGCCAGCACCCGGGGACAGAGTATCAATGAGCAGTTCTTC.

In this sample, this clonotype turned up a few times. The V gene is TRBV19, the J gene TRBJ2-5, with 9 bases matching TRBD2. The CDR3 consists of 15 residues. V lost 5 bases to trimming and J lost 1 base; unmatched junction nucleotides: 5. Germline CDR1 LNHDA, CDR2 SQIVND (reference sequence). CDR3 nucleotide sequence: TGTGCCAGTAGTTCTAGCGGGGCGATCCAAGAGACCCAGTACTTC. It is translated as CASSSSGAIQETQYF.

V usage is TRBV11-2 and J usage is TRBJ2-1, with 12 bases aligning to TRBD1. This CDR3 comprises 17 residues. V lost 5 bases and J lost 5; bases outside the gene matches: 10. Germline V gives CDR1 SGHAT, CDR2 FQNNGV. DNA for the CDR3: TGTGCCAGCAGCCGAGGTCCCGGGACAGGGGGCCACAATGAGCAGTTCTTC. Protein sequence: CASSRGPGTGGHNEQFF.

The chain joins TRBV12-5 to TRBJ2-3; TRBD2 agrees at 12 bases. The CDR3 is made up of 13 amino acids. Germline V CDR1 and CDR2: LGHNT, FRNRAP. V lost 9 bases and J lost 3; bases outside the gene matches: 1. CDR3 in amino acids: CASGTSGTDTQYF. CDR3 bases: TGTGCTAGCGGGACTAGCGGGACAGATACGCAGTATTTT.

This clonotype is categorized as medium-sized. This chain links TRBV19 with TRBJ1-2; maybe TRBD1 (6 bases). The CDR3 is made up of 14 amino acids. Trimming pared 8 bases from V and 3 bases from J, leaving 16 bases between. CDR1 is LNHDA, CDR2 SQIVND, per germline (reference sequence). This CDR3 reads CASAYSTGYYGYTF. CDR3 nucleotides: TGTGCCAGTGCATATTCCACAGGGTACTATGGCTACACCTTC. Full variable domain (rest looked up from reference TRBV19 and TRBJ1-2): DGGITQSPKYLFRKEGQNVTLSCEQNLNHDAMYWYRQDPGQGLRLIYYSQIVNDFQKGDIAEGYSVSREKKESFPLTVTSAQKNPTAFYLCASAYSTGYYGYTFGSGTRLTVV.

The V call is TRBV7-9, the J call TRBJ2-1; 7 bases are a match to TRBD1. There are 16 residues in the CDR3. V gave up 6 bases and J gave up 4 bases; unmatched junction bases: 12. Germline values: CDR1 SEHNR, CDR2 FQNEAQ (reference sequence). CDR3 in amino acids: CASRQTGTESYNEQFF. Written as DNA, the CDR3 is TGTGCCAGCAGACAGACCGGGACAGAGTCTTACAATGAGCAGTTCTTC.